This TCR beta chain was identified during a study of T cell changes during pregnancy in multiple sclerosis. The CDR3 covers 16 residues. CDR1 SEHNR and CDR2 FQNEAQ come from the germline V gene (reference sequence). V trimming: 5 bases; J trimming: 4 bases; junction bases outside the gene matches: 6. Here immunoSEQ multiplex PCR was the method, and the copy in TCRdb shows in-frame clones only, minus some. The sample has about 100,000 clones, 90% to 95% seen once; the top ten hold around 1.2%. The J gene is TRBJ2-3, the V gene TRBV7-9; 13 bases line up with TRBD2. This TCR was recovered from a female donor with multiple sclerosis, enrolled in a pregnancy study. The sequenced sample was peripheral blood, obtained in the second trimester of pregnancy. The CDR3 loop is CASSPPGLAGADTQYF. The CDR3 DNA reads as TGTGCCAGCAGCCCCCCCGGACTAGCGGGGGCAGATACGCAGTATTTT.